These T cell receptor beta chains were read from a single sample in a study of blood T cell repertoires in COVID-19. Produced via immunoSEQ multiplex PCR; TCRdb's table is partial and in-frame only. The data contain hundreds of thousands of clones, around 86% of them singletons. Sequencing input: PBMCs or T cells enriched from blood (not recorded which). These receptors were obtained from a man aged 30-40 years who had recovered from COVID-19. CDR3s include the opening cysteine and the closing phenylalanine or tryptophan. The order of the fields is clone size, V gene, J gene, D gene, CDR3 protein, CDR3 DNA. A D gene is named only where the DNA matches it firmly. The size of a clone is reported for some rows only, either as once, few or many, or as a class for expanded clones.

once	TRBV19	TRBJ2-7	-	CASSIGGLTYEQYF	TGTGCCAGTAGTATAGGAGGGCTCACCTACGAGCAGTACTTC
few	TRBV9	TRBJ2-1	-	CASSVRLVVNEQFF	TGTGCCAGCAGCGTTCGGCTAGTCGTTAATGAGCAGTTCTTC
-	TRBV11-3	TRBJ1-1	-	CASSPRGFYTEAFF	TGTGCCAGCAGCCCCAGGGGCTTCTACACTGAAGCTTTCTTT
-	TRBV30	TRBJ2-7	-	CACAGRALGQYF	TGTGCCTGTGCGGGACGGGCCCTAGGGCAGTACTTC
once	TRBV5-8	TRBJ1-1	-	CASTPWQGMNTEAFF	TGTGCCAGCACCCCGTGGCAGGGAATGAACACTGAAGCTTTCTTT
-	TRBV24-1	TRBJ2-6	-	CATSDFTGGGANVLTF	TGTGCCACCAGTGATTTTACAGGTGGGGGGGCCAACGTCCTGACTTTC
few	TRBV7-9	TRBJ1-2	-	CASSADSTPGYTF	TGTGCCAGCAGCGCCGACAGTACCCCTGGCTACACCTTC
few	TRBV7-9	TRBJ1-4	-	CAVTGGATNEKLFF	TGTGCCGTAACCGGAGGAGCAACTAATGAAAAACTGTTTTTT
-	TRBV6-1	TRBJ2-7	-	CASSEGHRIQYF	TGTGCCAGCAGTGAAGGCCACAGGATTCAGTACTTC
-	TRBV5-4	TRBJ1-6	-	CASSLTRSNNSPLHF	TGTGCCAGCAGCTTGACCCGGAGCAATAATTCACCCCTCCACTTT
-	TRBV7-8	TRBJ1-1	TRBD1	CASSGDRGSNTEAFF	TGTGCCAGCAGCGGGGACAGGGGGTCGAACACTGAAGCTTTCTTT
-	TRBV19	TRBJ2-2	TRBD2	CASSRLAGGPTGELFF	TGTGCCAGTAGTCGACTAGCGGGGGGGCCCACCGGGGAGCTGTTTTTT
-	TRBV10-3	TRBJ2-3	-	CAISEPTKSRGSSTDTQYF	TGTGCCATCAGTGAGCCGACAAAGTCACGGGGTTCTAGCACAGATACGCAGTATTTT
-	TRBV4-1	TRBJ1-5	-	CASSQGAYSNQPQHF	TGCGCCAGCAGCCAAGGGGCCTATAGCAATCAGCCCCAGCATTTT
-	TRBV29-1	TRBJ1-3	-	CSVDSRGSGNTIYF	TGCAGCGTTGATAGCCGAGGCTCTGGAAACACCATATATTTT
-	TRBV3-1/TRBV3-2	TRBJ2-1	-	CASSLGDEQFF	TGTGCCAGCAGCCTCGGAGATGAGCAGTTCTTC
-	TRBV3-1/TRBV3-2	TRBJ2-2	TRBD1	CASKPLRGPTGELFF	TGTGCCAGCAAACCCCTAAGGGGGCCGACCGGGGAGCTGTTTTTT
-	TRBV30	TRBJ2-1	-	CAWSAGAGNEQFF	TGTGCCTGGAGTGCAGGGGCCGGCAATGAGCAGTTCTTC
few	TRBV4-1	TRBJ1-1	TRBD1	CASSQRQGSTEAFF	TGCGCCAGCAGCCAAAGACAGGGTTCGACTGAAGCTTTCTTT
-	TRBV6-5	TRBJ2-5	TRBD1	CASSYFDRGSQTQYF	TGTGCCAGCAGTTACTTCGACAGGGGGTCTCAGACCCAGTACTTC
-	TRBV11-3	TRBJ1-1	-	CASSSRFSEAFF	TGTGCCAGCAGCTCGCGTTTCTCTGAAGCTTTCTTT
-	TRBV3-1/TRBV3-2	TRBJ2-7	TRBD1	CASSQQTGSYEQYF	TGTGCCAGCAGCCAGCAGACAGGGTCCTACGAGCAGTACTTC
-	TRBV18	TRBJ1-2	-	CASSPPPGSNYGYTF	TGTGCCAGCTCACCACCGCCAGGGTCTAACTATGGCTACACCTTC
-	TRBV18	TRBJ1-1	TRBD1	CASSGQGSTEAFF	TGTGCCAGCTCAGGACAGGGGTCCACTGAAGCTTTCTTT
-	TRBV11-3	TRBJ2-3	-	CASSLRGLTDTQYF	TGTGCCAGCAGCTTAAGAGGTCTCACAGATACGCAGTATTTT
-	TRBV10-1	TRBJ2-3	TRBD1	CASSEKGATDTQYF	TGCGCCAGCAGTGAAAAGGGGGCCACAGATACGCAGTATTTT
-	TRBV30	TRBJ1-4	-	CAWDGGWDEKLFF	TGTGCCTGGGATGGCGGGTGGGATGAAAAACTGTTTTTT
-	TRBV11-2	TRBJ2-1	-	CASSLVGTGSRYNEQFF	TGTGCCAGCAGCTTAGTGGGCACCGGGAGCAGATACAATGAGCAGTTCTTC
-	TRBV25-1	TRBJ2-7	-	CASSEWAGERNEQYF	TGTGCCAGCAGTGAATGGGCAGGGGAAAGGAACGAGCAGTACTTC
-	TRBV5-1	TRBJ1-1	TRBD1	CASSFLRGQVAAEAFF	TGCGCCAGCAGCTTTCTAAGAGGACAGGTTGCCGCTGAAGCTTTCTTT
once	TRBV19	TRBJ1-6	-	CASSPYRSSYNSPLHF	TGTGCCAGTAGTCCCTACAGGAGCTCCTATAATTCACCCCTCCACTTT
-	TRBV2	TRBJ1-5	-	CASSERRSGQSPQHF	TGTGCCAGCAGTGAACGGCGCAGCGGCCAATCGCCCCAGCATTTT
-	TRBV9	TRBJ2-7	-	CASSVVPGNSYEQYF	TGTGCCAGCAGCGTAGTACCAGGGAACTCCTACGAGCAGTACTTC
-	TRBV6-1	TRBJ2-7	TRBD1	CASSARDRGGMYEQYF	TGTGCCAGCAGTGCCAGGGACAGGGGAGGAATGTACGAGCAGTACTTC
-	TRBV6-5	TRBJ2-3	-	CASRAISPYTQYF	TGTGCCAGCCGAGCGATATCCCCATATACGCAGTATTTT
-	TRBV5-4	TRBJ2-5	TRBD2	CASSLATSRQYF	TGTGCCAGCAGCCTCGCGACTAGCCGACAGTACTTC
-	TRBV15	TRBJ1-6	TRBD1	CATSKDRGNSPLHF	TGTGCCACCAGCAAGGACAGGGGTAATTCACCCCTCCACTTT
-	TRBV4-2	TRBJ2-1	-	CASSQALAESNNEQFF	TGTGCCAGCAGCCAAGCACTAGCAGAATCGAACAATGAGCAGTTCTTC
-	TRBV19	TRBJ1-5	-	CASSPGMGRRYQPQHF	TGTGCCAGTAGTCCGGGAATGGGCAGGAGGTATCAGCCCCAGCATTTT
few	TRBV19	TRBJ1-6	TRBD1	CATSDRVDSPLHF	TGTGCCACCTCGGACAGGGTCGATTCACCCCTCCACTTT
-	TRBV21-1	TRBJ2-7	-	CASTERETGKPYEQYF	TGTGCCAGCACCGAGAGGGAGACAGGAAAGCCTTACGAGCAGTACTTC
-	TRBV9	TRBJ2-7	-	CASSVGVGAYEQYF	TGTGCCAGCAGCGTAGGGGTAGGGGCTTACGAGCAGTACTTC
-	TRBV29-1	TRBJ1-2	-	CSVERLAFLTF	TGCAGCGTTGAACGGCTAGCTTTCCTCACCTTC
-	TRBV4-1	TRBJ2-7	-	CASSQDPGVGEQYF	TGCGCCAGCAGCCAAGACCCGGGAGTGGGCGAGCAGTACTTC
-	TRBV24-1	TRBJ2-2	-	CATSDTGQNTGELFF	TGTGCCACCAGTGACACGGGACAGAACACCGGGGAGCTGTTTTTT
-	TRBV7-2	TRBJ2-7	TRBD2	CASSPRLAGRDHEQYF	TGTGCCAGCAGCCCCCGACTAGCGGGGAGGGACCACGAGCAGTACTTC
-	TRBV5-1	TRBJ1-1	-	CASSLWGPNTEAFF	TGCGCCAGCAGCTTGTGGGGGCCGAACACTGAAGCTTTCTTT
-	TRBV5-1	TRBJ1-2	-	CASSYTGGSYGYTF	TGCGCCAGCAGCTACACAGGTGGTAGCTATGGCTACACCTTC
-	TRBV7-2	TRBJ1-1	-	CASSLGSRGMNTEAFF	TGTGCCAGCAGCTTAGGAAGTAGGGGGATGAACACTGAAGCTTTCTTT
-	TRBV29-1	TRBJ1-2	TRBD1	CSADDRGWDGYTF	TGCAGCGCCGACGACAGGGGATGGGATGGCTACACCTTC
-	TRBV5-1	TRBJ2-7	TRBD1	CASSLNTGTGGHEQYF	TGCGCCAGCAGCCTAAATACCGGGACAGGAGGGCACGAGCAGTACTTC
-	TRBV5-6	TRBJ2-7	-	CASSLMGSRSYEQYF	TGTGCCAGCAGCTTGATGGGCAGTCGGTCCTACGAGCAGTACTTC